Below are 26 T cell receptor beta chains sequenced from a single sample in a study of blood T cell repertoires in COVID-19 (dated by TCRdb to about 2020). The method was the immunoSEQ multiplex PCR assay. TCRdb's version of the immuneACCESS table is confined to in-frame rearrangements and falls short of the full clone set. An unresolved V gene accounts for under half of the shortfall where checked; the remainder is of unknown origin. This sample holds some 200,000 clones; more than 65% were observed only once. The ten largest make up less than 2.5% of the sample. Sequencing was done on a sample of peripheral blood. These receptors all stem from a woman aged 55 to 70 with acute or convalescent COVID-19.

The CDR3 sequence: CASSPPGISGNTIYF. Here the CDR3 DNA reads TGTGCCAGCAGCCCCCCAGGGATTTCTGGAAACACCATATATTTT. This chain joins TRBV3-1 (or the pseudogene TRBV3-2) and TRBJ1-3, with a possible D match to TRBD1 (5 bases). V was trimmed by 4 bases and J by 1 base, leaving 11 bases between them. The CDR3 covers 15 residues. Germline CDR1 and CDR2: LGHDT and YNNKEL (reference sequence).

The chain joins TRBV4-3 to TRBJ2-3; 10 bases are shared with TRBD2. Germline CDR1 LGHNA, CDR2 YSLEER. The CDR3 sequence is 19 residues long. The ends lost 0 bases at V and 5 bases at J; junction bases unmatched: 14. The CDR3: CASSQDRVGPLAGKDTQYF. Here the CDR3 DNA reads TGCGCCAGCAGCCAAGATCGGGTGGGGCCACTAGCGGGGAAAGATACGCAGTATTTT.

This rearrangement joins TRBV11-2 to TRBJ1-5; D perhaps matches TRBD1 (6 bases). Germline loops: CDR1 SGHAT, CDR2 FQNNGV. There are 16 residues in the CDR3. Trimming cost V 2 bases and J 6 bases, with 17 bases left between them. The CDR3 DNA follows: TGTGCCAGCAGCTTAACGGGGGGCCGGAGGAGTCAGCCCCAGCATTTT. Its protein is CASSLTGGRRSQPQHF. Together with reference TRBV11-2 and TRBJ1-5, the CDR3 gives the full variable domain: EAGVAQSPRYKIIEKRQSVAFWCNPISGHATLYWYQQILGQGPKLLIQFQNNGVVDDSQLPKDRFSAERLKGVDSTLKIQPAKLEDSAVYLCASSLTGGRRSQPQHFGDGTRLSIL.

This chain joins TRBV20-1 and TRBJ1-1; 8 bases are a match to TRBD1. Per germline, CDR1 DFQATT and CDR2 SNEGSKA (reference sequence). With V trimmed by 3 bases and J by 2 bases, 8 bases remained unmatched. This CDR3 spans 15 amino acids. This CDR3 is CSASWGTGGNTEAFF. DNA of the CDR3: TGCAGTGCTAGTTGGGGAACAGGGGGAAACACTGAAGCTTTCTTT.

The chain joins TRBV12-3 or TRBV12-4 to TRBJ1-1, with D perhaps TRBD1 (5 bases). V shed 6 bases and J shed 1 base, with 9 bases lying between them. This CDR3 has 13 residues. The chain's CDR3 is CASRPGQNTEAFF. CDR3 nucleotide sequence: TGTGCCAGCAGACCAGGACAGAACACTGAAGCTTTCTTT.

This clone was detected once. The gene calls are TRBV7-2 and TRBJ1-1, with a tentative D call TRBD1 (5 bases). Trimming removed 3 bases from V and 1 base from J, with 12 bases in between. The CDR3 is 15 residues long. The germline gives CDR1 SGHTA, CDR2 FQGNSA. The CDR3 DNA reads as TGTGCCAGCAGCTTGGACCCCGACAGGAACACTGAAGCTTTCTTT. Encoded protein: CASSLDPDRNTEAFF.

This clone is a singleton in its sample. CDR3: CACTHHRDLGSPLHF. The CDR3 DNA sequence: TGTGCCTGCACGCACCACAGGGACCTCGGGTCACCCCTCCACTTT. The V gene is TRBV30, the J gene TRBJ1-6, with D maybe TRBD1 (6 bases). Between the trimmed V and J ends, which lost 6 bases and 10 bases, there was a span of 22 bases. CDR1 GTSNPN and CDR2 SVGIG come from the germline V gene (reference sequence). The CDR3 runs to 15 residues.

The CDR3 spells CASSSNRDRGSSEQFF. The CDR3 region has the DNA TGCGCCAGCAGCTCGAACCGGGACAGGGGGAGCAGTGAGCAGTTCTTC. V gene TRBV5-1 combines with J gene TRBJ2-1, with 11 bases aligning to TRBD1. The CDR3 runs 16 residues. The V gene's germline CDR1 is SGHRS and CDR2 YFSETQ. V was pared by 3 bases and J by 9 bases, with 11 bases of the junction left unmatched.

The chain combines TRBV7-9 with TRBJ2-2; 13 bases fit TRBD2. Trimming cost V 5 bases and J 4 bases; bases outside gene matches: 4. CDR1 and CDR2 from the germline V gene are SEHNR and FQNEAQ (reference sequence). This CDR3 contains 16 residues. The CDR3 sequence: CASSLRTSGGTGELFF. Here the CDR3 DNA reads TGTGCCAGCAGCCTTCGGACTAGCGGGGGCACCGGGGAGCTGTTTTTT.

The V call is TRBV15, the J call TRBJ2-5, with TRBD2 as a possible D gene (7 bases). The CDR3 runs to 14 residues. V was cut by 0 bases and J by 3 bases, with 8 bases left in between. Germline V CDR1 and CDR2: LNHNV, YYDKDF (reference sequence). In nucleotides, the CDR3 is TGTGCCACCAGCAGAGAAGGGGGGGAAGAGACCCAGTACTTC. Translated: CATSREGGEETQYF. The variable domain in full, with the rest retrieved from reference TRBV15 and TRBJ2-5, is DAMVIQNPRYQVTQFGKPVTLSCSQTLNHNVMYWYQQKSSQAPKLLFHYYDKDFNNEADTPDNFQSRRPNTSFCFLDIRSPGLGDTAMYLCATSREGGEETQYFGPGTRLLVL.

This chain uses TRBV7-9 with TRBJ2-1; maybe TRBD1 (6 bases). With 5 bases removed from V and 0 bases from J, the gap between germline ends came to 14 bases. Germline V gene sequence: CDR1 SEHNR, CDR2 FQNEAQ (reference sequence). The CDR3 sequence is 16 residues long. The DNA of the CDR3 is TGTGCCAGCAGCCAGGGGCCGGGGAGCTCCTACAATGAGCAGTTCTTC. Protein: CASSQGPGSSYNEQFF. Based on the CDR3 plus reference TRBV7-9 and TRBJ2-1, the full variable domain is DTGVSQNPRHKITKRGQNVTFRCDPISEHNRLYWYRQTLGQGPEFLTYFQNEAQLEKSRLLSDRFSAERPKGSFSTLEIQRTEQGDSAMYLCASSQGPGSSYNEQFFGPGTRLTVL.

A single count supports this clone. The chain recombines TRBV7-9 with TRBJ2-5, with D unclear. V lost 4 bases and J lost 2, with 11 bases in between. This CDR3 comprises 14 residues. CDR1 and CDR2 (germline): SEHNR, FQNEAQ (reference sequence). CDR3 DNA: TGTGCCAGCAGCTCAATGGGCCAACAAGAGACCCAGTACTTC. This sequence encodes CASSSMGQQETQYF. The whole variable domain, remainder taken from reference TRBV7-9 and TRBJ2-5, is DTGVSQNPRHKITKRGQNVTFRCDPISEHNRLYWYRQTLGQGPEFLTYFQNEAQLEKSRLLSDRFSAERPKGSFSTLEIQRTEQGDSAMYLCASSSMGQQETQYFGPGTRLLVL.

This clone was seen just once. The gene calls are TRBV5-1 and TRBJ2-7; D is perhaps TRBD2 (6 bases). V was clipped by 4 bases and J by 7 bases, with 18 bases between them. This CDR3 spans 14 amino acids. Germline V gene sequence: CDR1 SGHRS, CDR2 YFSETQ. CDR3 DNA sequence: TGCGCCAGCAGCCCCCAGGGACTGGGTACAGAGCAGTACTTC. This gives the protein CASSPQGLGTEQYF.

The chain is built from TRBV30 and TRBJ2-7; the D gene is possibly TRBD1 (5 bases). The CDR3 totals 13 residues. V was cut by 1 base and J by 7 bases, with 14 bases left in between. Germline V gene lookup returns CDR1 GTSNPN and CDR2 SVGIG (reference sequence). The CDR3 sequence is CAWSGGQLWEQYF. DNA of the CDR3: TGTGCCTGGAGTGGCGGACAACTATGGGAGCAGTACTTC.

The CDR3 loop is CASSEGRVGTDTQYF. CDR3 in DNA: TGTGCCAGCAGTGAAGGGAGGGTTGGCACAGATACGCAGTATTTT. V and J are TRBV2 and TRBJ2-3; D might be TRBD2 (6 bases). Germline CDR1 SNHLY, CDR2 FYNNEI. This CDR3 has 15 amino acids. The V end lost 1 base, the J end lost 1 base, and 9 bases lay between the germline ends.

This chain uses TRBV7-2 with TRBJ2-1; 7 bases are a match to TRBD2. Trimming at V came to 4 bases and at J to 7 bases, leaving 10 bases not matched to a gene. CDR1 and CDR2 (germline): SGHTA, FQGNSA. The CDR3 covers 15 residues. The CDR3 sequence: CASSSRSSGRNEQFF. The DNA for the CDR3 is TGTGCCAGCAGCTCCCGGTCTAGCGGACGAAATGAGCAGTTCTTC.

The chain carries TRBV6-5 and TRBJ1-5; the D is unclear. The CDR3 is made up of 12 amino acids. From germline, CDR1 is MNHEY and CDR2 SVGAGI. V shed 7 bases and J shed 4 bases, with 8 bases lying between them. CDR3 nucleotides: TGTGCCAGCACACGCGGGAATCAGCCCCAGCATTTT. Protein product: CASTRGNQPQHF.

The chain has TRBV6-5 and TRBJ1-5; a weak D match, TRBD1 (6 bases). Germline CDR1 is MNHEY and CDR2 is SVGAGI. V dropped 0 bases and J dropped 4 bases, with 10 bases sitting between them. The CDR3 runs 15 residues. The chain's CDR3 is CASSYSSDRNQPQHF. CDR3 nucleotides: TGTGCCAGCAGTTACTCGTCAGACAGGAATCAGCCCCAGCATTTT.

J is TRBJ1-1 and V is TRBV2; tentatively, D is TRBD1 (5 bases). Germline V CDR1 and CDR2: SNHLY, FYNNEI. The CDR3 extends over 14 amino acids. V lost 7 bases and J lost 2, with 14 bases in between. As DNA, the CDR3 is TGTGCCAGCACCAGAGACAGTCCAAACACTGAAGCTTTCTTT. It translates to CASTRDSPNTEAFF.

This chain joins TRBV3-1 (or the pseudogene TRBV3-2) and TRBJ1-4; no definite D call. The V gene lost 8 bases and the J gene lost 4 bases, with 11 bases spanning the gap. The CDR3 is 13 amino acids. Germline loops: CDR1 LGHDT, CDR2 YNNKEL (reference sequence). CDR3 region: CASRSSGNEKLFF. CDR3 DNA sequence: TGTGCCAGCCGAAGTTCGGGTAATGAAAAACTGTTTTTT.

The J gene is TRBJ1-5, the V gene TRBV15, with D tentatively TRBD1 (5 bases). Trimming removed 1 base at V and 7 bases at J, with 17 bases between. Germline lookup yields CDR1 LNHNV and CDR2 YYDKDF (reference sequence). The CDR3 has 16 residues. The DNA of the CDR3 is TGTGCCACCAGCAGAGCCTTGGGAGGGGCGGGACAGCCCCAGCATTTT. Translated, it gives CATSRALGGAGQPQHF.

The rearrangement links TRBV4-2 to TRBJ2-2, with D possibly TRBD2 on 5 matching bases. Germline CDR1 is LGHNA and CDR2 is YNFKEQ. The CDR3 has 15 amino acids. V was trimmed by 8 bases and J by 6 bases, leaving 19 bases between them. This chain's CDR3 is CASSTAVSGAGELFF. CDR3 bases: TGTGCCAGCTCAACAGCAGTCAGCGGTGCCGGGGAGCTGTTTTTT.

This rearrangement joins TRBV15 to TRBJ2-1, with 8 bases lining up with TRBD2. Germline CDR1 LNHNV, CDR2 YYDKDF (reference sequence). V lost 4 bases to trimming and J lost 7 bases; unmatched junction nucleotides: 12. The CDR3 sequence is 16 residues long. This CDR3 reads CATSTGTTPGGNEQFF. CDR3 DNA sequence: TGTGCCACCAGCACCGGGACAACCCCGGGGGGGAATGAGCAGTTCTTC.

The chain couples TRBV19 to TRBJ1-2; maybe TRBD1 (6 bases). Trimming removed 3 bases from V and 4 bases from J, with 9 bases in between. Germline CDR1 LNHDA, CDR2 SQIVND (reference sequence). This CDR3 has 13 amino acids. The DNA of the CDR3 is TGTGCCAGTAGTATGGACAGCATCTATGGCTACACCTTC. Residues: CASSMDSIYGYTF.

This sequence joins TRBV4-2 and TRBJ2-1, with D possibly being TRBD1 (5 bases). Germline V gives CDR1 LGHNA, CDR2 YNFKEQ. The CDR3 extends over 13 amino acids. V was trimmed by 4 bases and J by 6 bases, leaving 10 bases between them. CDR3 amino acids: CASSPRGANEQFF. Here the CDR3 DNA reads TGTGCCAGCAGCCCGCGTGGGGCCAATGAGCAGTTCTTC.

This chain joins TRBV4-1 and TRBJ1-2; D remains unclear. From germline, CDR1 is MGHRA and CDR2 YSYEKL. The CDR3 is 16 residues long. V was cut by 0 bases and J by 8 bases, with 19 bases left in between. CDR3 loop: CASSQDLASTPGGYTF. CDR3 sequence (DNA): TGCGCCAGCAGCCAAGATTTAGCCAGTACACCGGGGGGCTACACCTTC.